These 14 T cell receptor beta chains were sequenced from one sample in a study of blood T cells in healthy people across ages (dated by TCRdb to 2013 to 2016). Receptor libraries were prepared by 5' RACE. Sequencing was performed on an Illumina HiSeq 2500. The second PCR ran for roughly 6 to 11 cycles and used a J-beta primer mix along with a sample-barcoded 5' primer. TCRdb handled the public reads itself, with Q25 trimming in fastp and clone calling in MiXCR, and kept productive beta chains. For every CDR3 protein sequence, its rows merge into one entry that carries the most common genes and DNA. The sample includes over 1.5 million distinct CDR3 sequences, with about 50% observed a single time. The ten top clones hold more than 2% of the sample. Sequencing input: blood. The receptor source for this set is a woman aged 40 to 49 in good health.

To note about this clonotype: The junction differs from germline at one of its ends, possibly a read error. This CDR3 reads CASSVGGTGANLPLHF. CDR3 nucleotide sequence: TGTGCCAGCAGCGTAGGAGGGACGGGGGCAAATTTACCCCTCCACTTT. The chain uses TRBV9 and TRBJ1-6; D is perhaps TRBD1 (6 bases). CDR3 length: 16 residues. Germline V gene lookup returns CDR1 SGDLS and CDR2 YYNGEE.

The V call is TRBV29-1, the J call TRBJ1-2, with D possibly TRBD1 on 5 matching bases. The CDR3 contains 13 residues. V lost 1 base and J 4 bases, leaving 10 bases between the germline ends. Germline V lookup: CDR1 SQVTM, CDR2 ANQGSEA. In DNA, the CDR3 is TGCAGCGTTGAAGGGGGGAACAGCTATGGCTACACCTTC. This encodes CSVEGGNSYGYTF. The full variable domain, completed using reference TRBV29-1 and TRBJ1-2, is SAVISQKPSRDICQRGTSLTIQCQVDSQVTMMFWYRQQPGQSLTLIATANQGSEATYESGFVIDKFPISRPNLTFSTLTVSNMSPEDSSIYLCSVEGGNSYGYTFGSGTRLTVV.

The chain combines TRBV20-1 with TRBJ1-2; 8 bases align to TRBD1. Looked up from germline, CDR1 is DFQATT and CDR2 is SNEGSKA (reference sequence). The CDR3 loop spans 14 amino acids. After removal of 2 bases from V and 4 bases from J, the junction contained 6 bases not matched to a gene. The CDR3, as DNA: TGCAGTGCTAGATCAGGGGGCGCTCTCTATGGCTACACCTTC. Its protein product is CSARSGGALYGYTF.

This chain links TRBV25-1 with TRBJ2-5; D is perhaps TRBD1 or TRBD2 (5 bases each). Germline lookup yields CDR1 MGHDK and CDR2 SYGVNS. The CDR3 consists of 16 residues. Trimming shortened V by 4 bases and J by 1 base, and 16 bases separated the two germline ends. DNA of the CDR3: TGTGCCAGCAGTGCCACACTCAGGGACCTCCAAGAGACCCAGTACTTC. It specifies CASSATLRDLQETQYF.

This CDR3 reads CASNPEGENQETQYF. In nucleotides, the CDR3 is TGTGCCAGCAATCCCGAGGGGGAGAACCAAGAGACCCAGTACTTC. This chain links TRBV27 with TRBJ2-5, with D perhaps TRBD1 (6 bases). Trimming removed 7 bases from V and 0 bases from J, with 15 bases in between. The CDR3 is 15 residues long. Germline CDR1 is MNHEY and CDR2 is SMNVEV (reference sequence).

The chain employs TRBV6-4 and TRBJ2-1; D is possibly TRBD2 (7 bases). The CDR3 has 15 residues. Trimming pared 4 bases from V and 7 bases from J, leaving 17 bases between. Germline V gene lookup returns CDR1 MRHNA and CDR2 SNTAGT. CDR3 amino acids: CASSVQGGGQNEQFF. As DNA, the CDR3 is TGTGCCAGCAGTGTCCAAGGGGGGGGCCAAAATGAGCAGTTCTTC.

The table lists this clonotype with many counts. V gene TRBV20-1 combines with J gene TRBJ2-1, with 11 bases lining up with TRBD2. There are 14 residues in the CDR3. In germline, CDR1 is DFQATT, CDR2 SNEGSKA (reference sequence). V gave up 6 bases and J gave up 4 bases; unmatched junction bases: 5. The DNA of the CDR3 is TGCAGTGCCTCCGGGACTAGCGGATACAATGAGCAGTTCTTC. This translates into CSASGTSGYNEQFF.

This clonotype was counted once. This chain uses TRBV5-1 with TRBJ2-4; no definite D call. The CDR3 has 16 amino acids. Per the germline V gene, CDR1 is SGHRS and CDR2 is YFSETQ. With 5 bases removed from V and 6 bases from J, the gap between germline ends came to 21 bases. CDR3 amino acids: CASSLTGLGSGNIQYF. CDR3 nucleotide sequence: TGCGCCAGCAGTTTGACCGGCCTTGGGTCCGGAAACATTCAGTACTTC.

The rearrangement uses TRBV7-8 and TRBJ2-3; D ambiguous. The CDR3 is made up of 15 amino acids. The ends were cut back, 1 base at V and 6 bases at J, with 14 bases in the middle. Germline CDR1 and CDR2: SGHVS and FQNEAQ. This CDR3 reads CASSLGAGFGDTQYF. The CDR3 DNA reads TGTGCCAGCAGCTTAGGTGCCGGGTTCGGTGATACGCAGTATTTT.

This chain connects TRBV29-1 to TRBJ2-5, with 7 bases that match TRBD2. V dropped 5 bases and J dropped 11; count of bases not matched to a gene: 14. Germline values: CDR1 SQVTM, CDR2 ANQGSEA. This CDR3 region has 13 residues. The CDR3 loop is CSVFGGSGNEQYF. The CDR3 DNA reads as TGCAGCGTTTTCGGGGGGTCTGGGAATGAGCAGTACTTC.

V is TRBV7-2 and J is TRBJ2-7; D perhaps matches TRBD1 (5 bases). Germline loops: CDR1 SGHTA, CDR2 FQGNSA. The CDR3 covers 14 residues. Deletions cut 8 bases from V and 0 bases from J, with 14 bases between. DNA for the CDR3: TGTGCCAGCCGTGATACAGGATTCTCCTACGAGCAGTACTTC. Translating it yields CASRDTGFSYEQYF.

The chain couples TRBV28 to TRBJ1-6; 7 positions match TRBD1. Trimming removed 9 bases from V and 7 bases from J; junction bases left unmatched: 9. Germline V gene data show CDR1 as MDHEN and CDR2 as SYDVKM. This CDR3 is built from 14 residues. CDR3 sequence (DNA): TGTGCCAGTACCGGGACAGCGATAAATTCACCCCTCCACTTT. Translation gives CASTGTAINSPLHF. Full variable domain (missing parts from reference TRBV28 and TRBJ1-6): DVKVTQSSRYLVKRTGEKVFLECVQDMDHENMFWYRQDPGLGLRLIYFSYDVKMKEKGDIPEGYSVSREKKERFSLILESASTNQTSMYLCASTGTAINSPLHFGNGTRLTVT.

This rearrangement joins TRBV24-1 to TRBJ2-3; the D is unclear. Germline assignment: CDR1 KGHDR and CDR2 SFDVKD. V lost 5 bases and J 0 bases, leaving 8 bases between the germline ends. This CDR3 spans 14 amino acids. The CDR3, as DNA: TGTGCCACCAGTGGGAAGGTTAGCACAGATACGCAGTATTTT. Amino acid sequence: CATSGKVSTDTQYF.

V is TRBV6-6 and J is TRBJ2-7; 9 nucleotides line up with TRBD1. The CDR3 has 13 amino acids. Germline-derived CDR1 and CDR2 are MNHNY and SVGAGI (reference sequence). J gave up 6 bases and V 8 bases, and 8 bases lay outside the gene matches. This chain's CDR3 is CASLTGTGFEQYF. The CDR3, as DNA: TGTGCCAGCCTAACCGGGACAGGGTTCGAGCAGTACTTC.